The sequence of this TCR beta chain was determined in a study of OX40 agonist ivuxolimab in advanced cancers. Looking at the study overall: The dose-escalation cohort was around 83% male, with a mean age of around 60 years, ranging about 23 to 79. The study, taken as a whole, reports: Determination of antigen specificity was not performed for the expanded peripheral T cells. People who partly responded at 0.1-3.0 mg/kg had some of the least clonal expansion seen. Average numbers of expanded clones were greater in CD8+ T cells than in CD4+.

As for this clone: Its antigen is undetermined.

V was trimmed by 4 bases and J by 4 bases, leaving 9 bases between them. In germline, CDR1 is KGHSH, CDR2 LQKENI. This CDR3 has 13 residues. The data were produced by immunoSEQ multiplex PCR, yet TCRdb's version contains in-frame clones alone and is incomplete. The sample has 65,000 to 95,000 clones, 80% to 90% seen once. The gene calls are TRBV18 and TRBJ2-3; D gene ambiguous. This sequence originates from an adult with an advanced solid tumor such as melanoma, head and neck, liver or kidney cancer. This sample comprised CD4+ or CD8+ T cells sorted from blood, obtained in a trial of the OX40 agonist ivuxolimab. CDR3 residues: CASSRSLADTQYF. CDR3 DNA: TGTGCCAGCTCACGTTCCTTGGCAGATACGCAGTATTTT.